The 13 T cell receptor beta chains in this list originate from one sample, sequenced in a study of cytomegalovirus exposure and HLA in healthy donors. Primers included in the PCR were 60 Vbeta and 13 Jbeta primers. TCRdb keeps only in-frame clones here, not all; method: immunoSEQ multiplex PCR. Of 90,000 or so clones listed, approximately 71% were seen once; the top ten hold about a sixth. The sequenced sample was PBMCs. The source of these receptors is a woman between 18 and 29 years old in good health and CMV-seropositive.

There are a few counts of this clone. The V call is TRBV5-1, the J call TRBJ2-7, with 10 bases aligning to TRBD2. Germline values: CDR1 SGHRS, CDR2 YFSETQ. J was trimmed by 3 bases and V by 4 bases; bases with no gene match: 4. This CDR3 spans 14 amino acids. In DNA form, the CDR3 reads TGCGCCAGCAGCCGGACTAGCGGATTCTACGAGCAGTACTTC. It specifies CASSRTSGFYEQYF.

The chain carries TRBV2 and TRBJ1-3; a weak D match, TRBD1 (5 bases). Trimming cost V 3 bases and J 8 bases, with 8 bases left between them. The CDR3 loop spans 12 amino acids. CDR1 and CDR2 (germline): SNHLY, FYNNEI. For the CDR3, the DNA is TGTGCCAGCAGTGACCAGGGCCACACCATATATTTT. Residues: CASSDQGHTIYF.

The chain combines TRBV9 with TRBJ1-3, with TRBD1 matching over 8 bases. The CDR3 covers 14 residues. CDR1 is SGDLS, CDR2 YYNGEE, per germline. V trimming: 2 bases; J trimming: 6 bases; junction bases outside the gene matches: 4. This CDR3 is CASSVGQGLNTIYF. The CDR3 nucleotides read TGTGCCAGCAGCGTCGGACAGGGTCTAAACACCATATATTTT.

V and J are TRBV6-1 and TRBJ2-7; 7 nucleotides agree with TRBD1. The CDR3 totals 14 residues. With V trimmed by 8 bases and J by 1 base, 8 bases remained unmatched. Germline V gives CDR1 MNHNS, CDR2 SASEGT. CDR3 sequence: CASGVQGSSYEQYF. DNA for the CDR3: TGTGCCAGCGGAGTACAGGGGAGTTCCTACGAGCAGTACTTC.

J is TRBJ2-6 and V is TRBV7-6; a possible D gene is TRBD1 (5 bases). This CDR3 comprises 16 residues. Germline loops: CDR1 SGHVS, CDR2 FNYEAQ. V lost 5 bases and J 0 bases, leaving 11 bases between the germline ends. CDR3 sequence reads: CASSLSDSSGANVLTF. CDR3 nucleotide sequence: TGTGCCAGCAGCCTTTCCGACAGCTCTGGGGCCAACGTCCTGACTTTC. Complete variable domain (other parts from reference TRBV7-6 and TRBJ2-6): GAGVSQSPRYKVTKRGQDVALRCDPISGHVSLYWYRQALGQGPEFLTYFNYEAQQDKSGLPNDRFSAERPEGSISTLTIQRTEQRDSAMYRCASSLSDSSGANVLTFGAGSRLTVL.

This chain uses TRBV6-5 with TRBJ1-1, with a possible D match to TRBD1 (5 bases). This CDR3 comprises 15 residues. The V and J ends lost 0 bases and 8 bases respectively, with 16 bases between them. Germline assignment: CDR1 MNHEY and CDR2 SVGAGI. The DNA of the CDR3 is TGTGCCAGCAGTTACTCTATCAGGACAAACGGGGAAGCTTTCTTT. Its translation: CASSYSIRTNGEAFF.

The chain joins TRBV18 to TRBJ2-3; 9 bases fit TRBD2. With V trimmed by 2 bases and J by 3 bases, 6 bases remained unmatched. This CDR3 is 16 amino acids long. CDR1 and CDR2 from the germline V gene are KGHSH and LQKENI. The CDR3 DNA reads TGTGCCAGCTCACCAATCGGGCTAGCGGGAACAGATACGCAGTATTTT. It yields the protein CASSPIGLAGTDTQYF.

This sequence joins TRBV6-5 and TRBJ1-1; 8 bases line up with TRBD1. Losses at the gene ends were 2 bases for V and 1 base for J; bases not matched to a gene: 3. CDR1 and CDR2 (germline): MNHEY, SVGAGI. This CDR3 is 15 amino acids long. In nucleotides, the CDR3 is TGTGCCAGCAGTTACCCGGGACAGGCGAACACTGAAGCTTTCTTT. Translating gives CASSYPGQANTEAFF.

The J gene is TRBJ2-5, the V gene TRBV19, with 7 bases identical to TRBD2. From germline, CDR1 is LNHDA and CDR2 SQIVND (reference sequence). Trimming at V came to 4 bases and at J to 5 bases, leaving 7 bases not matched to a gene. This CDR3 has 14 residues. The CDR3 DNA follows: TGTGCCAGTAGTACAGAGACTAGCAGGGAGACCCAGTACTTC. Its protein is CASSTETSRETQYF.

CDR3 coding DNA: TGTGCCAGCAGCGTGGACAGGGTCAACTATGGCTACACCTTC. This codes for CASSVDRVNYGYTF. V is TRBV5-4 and J is TRBJ1-2; TRBD1 matches at 8 bases. This CDR3 region has 14 residues. The ends lost 4 bases at V and 2 bases at J; junction bases unmatched: 4. Germline V gene sequence: CDR1 SGHNT, CDR2 YYREEE (reference sequence). Based on the CDR3 plus reference TRBV5-4 and TRBJ1-2, the full variable domain is ETGVTQSPTHLIKTRGQQVTLRCSSQSGHNTVSWYQQALGQGPQFIFQYYREEENGRGNFPPRFSGLQFPNYSSELNVNALELDDSALYLCASSVDRVNYGYTFGSGTRLTVV.

J is TRBJ2-3 and V is TRBV27; a possible D gene is TRBD2 (6 bases). Per germline, CDR1 MNHEY and CDR2 SMNVEV (reference sequence). The CDR3 runs to 15 residues. Trimming shortened V by 5 bases and J by 2 bases, and 14 bases separated the two germline ends. In nucleotides, the CDR3 is TGTGCCAGCAGTCCCGGGGACTCCCACACAGATACGCAGTATTTT. Protein product: CASSPGDSHTDTQYF.

The chain carries TRBV5-4 and TRBJ2-3; 12 nucleotides match TRBD2. Looked up from germline, CDR1 is SGHNT and CDR2 is YYREEE (reference sequence). V shed 3 bases, J shed 0 bases, and the junction held 5 bases outside the gene matches. The length of the CDR3 is 17 residues. The CDR3 sequence: CASSSGTSGHSTDTQYF. Written as DNA, the CDR3 is TGTGCCAGCAGCTCTGGGACTAGCGGGCATAGCACAGATACGCAGTATTTT.

This clone showed up just a few times. The genes are TRBV7-9 and TRBJ2-1, with a weak D call TRBD2 (6 bases). CDR1 is SEHNR and CDR2 is FQNEAQ in the germline V gene (reference sequence). The CDR3 length is 14 residues. The V and J ends lost 1 base and 7 bases respectively, with 11 bases between them. As DNA, the CDR3 is TGTGCCAGCAGCTTAGGCCCCGGAGGGAATGAGCAGTTCTTC. Translating it yields CASSLGPGGNEQFF.